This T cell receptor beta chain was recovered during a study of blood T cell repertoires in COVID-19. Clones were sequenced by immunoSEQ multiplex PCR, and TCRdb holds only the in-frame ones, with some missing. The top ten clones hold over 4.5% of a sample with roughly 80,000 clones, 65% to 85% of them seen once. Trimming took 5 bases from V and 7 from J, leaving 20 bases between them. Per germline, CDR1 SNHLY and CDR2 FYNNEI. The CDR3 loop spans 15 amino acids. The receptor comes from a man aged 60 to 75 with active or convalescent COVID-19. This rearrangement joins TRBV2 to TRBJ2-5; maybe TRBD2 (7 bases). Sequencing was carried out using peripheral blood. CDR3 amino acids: CASSRRQRGGGTQYF. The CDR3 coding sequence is TGTGCCAGCAGTCGAAGACAAAGAGGGGGGGGGACCCAGTACTTC.